Shown below are 9 T cell receptor beta chains from a single sample sequenced in a study of T-cell reconstitution after alpha-beta-depleted transplantation in children. Unique molecular identifiers tagged the TCRbeta library. In TCRdb, the PCR reads were re-called with MiXCR into one record per CDR3 protein. The data show about 300,000 distinct CDR3 sequences, roughly a tenth seen once. The sequences come from PBMCs, collected before TCRalphabeta/CD19-depleted stem cell transplant. All receptors come from a boy under three years old with acute myeloid leukemia, due to receive a stem cell transplant.

Of note for this clonotype: This clone may be a read error of a much larger clone one base away. V is TRBV19 and J is TRBJ2-7; D remains ambiguous. The CDR3 totals 14 residues. The V end was cut by 3 bases, the J end by 3 bases, with 12 bases between. Germline V gene lookup returns CDR1 LNHDA and CDR2 SQIVND (reference sequence). DNA for the CDR3: TGTGCCAGTAGTATTAAGTGCCACAACTACGAGCAGTACTTC. It yields the protein CASSIKCHNYEQYF. The whole variable domain, remainder taken from reference TRBV19 and TRBJ2-7, is DGGITQSPKYLFRKEGQNVTLSCEQNLNHDAMYWYRQDPGQGLRLIYYSQIVNDFQKGDIAEGYSVSREKKESFPLTVTSAQKNPTAFYLCASSIKCHNYEQYFGPGTRLTVT.

The table lists this clonotype with many counts. CDR3 bases: TGTGCCAGCAGCCCCCTGGACCGGAACACTGAAGCTTTCTTT. Amino acid sequence: CASSPLDRNTEAFF. The gene calls are TRBV11-2 and TRBJ1-1; D is uncertain. The CDR3 loop spans 14 amino acids. V was shortened by 5 bases and J by 1 base, with 11 bases between the two germline ends. Germline CDR1 is SGHAT and CDR2 is FQNNGV.

As regards this clonotype: A much larger clonotype is one base distant, so this may be a read error. The chain carries TRBV4-2 and TRBJ2-7; D unresolved. This CDR3 has 13 amino acids. Germline V gene lookup returns CDR1 LGHNA and CDR2 YNFKEQ. Trimming cost V 1 base and J 8 bases, with 12 bases left between them. This chain's CDR3 is CASSQVLADKQYF. DNA for the CDR3: TGTGCCAGCAGCCAAGTTTTAGCCGACAAGCAGTACTTC.

This clonotype was seen many times. The rearrangement links TRBV6-5 to TRBJ1-4; perhaps TRBD1 as D (5 bases). CDR1 is MNHEY and CDR2 is SVGAGI in the germline V gene. The V and J ends lost 2 bases and 8 bases respectively, with 9 bases between them. The CDR3 runs to 13 residues. The DNA for the CDR3 is TGTGCCAGCAGTTACGAAGGGACCGAAAAACTGTTTTTT. Translation: CASSYEGTEKLFF.

This clonotype has ten or more counts. This sequence joins TRBV20-1 and TRBJ2-3, with D unresolved. Trimming stripped 1 base from V and 4 bases from J, with 3 bases between. Germline CDR1 DFQATT, CDR2 SNEGSKA (reference sequence). This CDR3 has 11 residues. This CDR3 is CSARVADTQYF. The CDR3 DNA reads as TGCAGTGCTAGAGTTGCAGATACGCAGTATTTT.

The table lists this clonotype with many counts. The rearrangement uses TRBV4-3 and TRBJ2-7; D may be TRBD1 or TRBD2 (6 bases each). CDR1 LGHNA and CDR2 YSLEER come from the germline V gene. The CDR3 totals 15 residues. Trimming took off 0 bases at V and 2 bases at J, with 11 bases between the two ends. The CDR3 loop reads CASSQEGGNPYEQYF. In nucleotides, the CDR3 is TGCGCCAGCAGCCAAGAAGGGGGGAACCCCTACGAGCAGTACTTC.

This clonotype was picked up many times. V gene TRBV3-1 combines with J gene TRBJ2-5, with 9 bases that match TRBD2. V dropped 0 bases and J dropped 5; count of bases not matched to a gene: 7. Germline CDR1 and CDR2: LGHDT and YNNKEL (reference sequence). The CDR3 has 16 amino acids. The DNA for the CDR3 is TGTGCCAGCAGCCAAGATGCGCTAGCGGGACGGGAGACCCAGTACTTC. Protein: CASSQDALAGRETQYF.

This clonotype was seen repeatedly, ten times or more. The chain employs TRBV27 and TRBJ2-7; a possible D gene is TRBD2 (5 bases). There are 15 residues in the CDR3. Per germline, CDR1 MNHEY and CDR2 SMNVEV (reference sequence). V lost 5 bases and J 3 bases, leaving 17 bases between the germline ends. The CDR3 DNA sequence: TGTGCCAGCAGTCCACTACCCCCGGGGAACTACGAGCAGTACTTC. Protein: CASSPLPPGNYEQYF.

This clonotype appeared many times. J is TRBJ1-2 and V is TRBV12-3 or TRBV12-4; no definite D call. This CDR3 is 12 amino acids long. Trimming left V 5 bases short and J 8 bases short, with 12 bases between. The CDR3 bases are TGTGCCAGCAGTCCCGTCCTGACAGGCTACACCTTC. It encodes CASSPVLTGYTF.